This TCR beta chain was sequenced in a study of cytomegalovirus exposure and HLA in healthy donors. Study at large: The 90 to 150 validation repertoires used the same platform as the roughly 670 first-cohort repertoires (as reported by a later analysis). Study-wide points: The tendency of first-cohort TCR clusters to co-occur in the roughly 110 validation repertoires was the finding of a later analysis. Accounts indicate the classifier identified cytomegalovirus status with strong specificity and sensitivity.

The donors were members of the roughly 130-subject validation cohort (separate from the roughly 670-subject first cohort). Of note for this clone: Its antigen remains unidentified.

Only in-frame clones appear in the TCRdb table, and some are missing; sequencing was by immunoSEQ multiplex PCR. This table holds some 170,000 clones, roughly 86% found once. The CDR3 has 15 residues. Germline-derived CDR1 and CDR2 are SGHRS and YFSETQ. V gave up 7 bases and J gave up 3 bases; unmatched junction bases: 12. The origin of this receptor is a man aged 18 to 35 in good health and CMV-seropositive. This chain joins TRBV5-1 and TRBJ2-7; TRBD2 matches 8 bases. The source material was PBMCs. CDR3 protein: CASSLPGLGNYEQYF. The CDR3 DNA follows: TGCGCCAGCTCCCTCCCGGGACTAGGCAACTACGAGCAGTACTTC.